One and the same sample provided the 5 T cell receptor beta chains below, sequenced in a study of blood T cell repertoires in COVID-19. Sequenced by immunoSEQ multiplex PCR; TCRdb stores in-frame clones only, minus some. This repertoire shows about 38,000 clones, around four fifths found once; its top ten account for 4.8%. What was sequenced was peripheral blood. The receptors come from a middle-aged man with active COVID-19.

This clone was seen only a few times. This chain connects TRBV4-3 to TRBJ1-3; D gene ambiguous. Germline V lookup: CDR1 LGHNA, CDR2 YSLEER. V lost 1 base, J lost 4 bases, and 11 bases lay in between. This CDR3 is built from 15 residues. CDR3 coding DNA: TGCGCCAGCAGCCAAGCAAACAATGTAGGAAACACCATATATTTT. The encoded protein is CASSQANNVGNTIYF.

CDR3: CASSSLVGRGETQYF. The CDR3 coding sequence is TGTGCCAGTAGTAGTCTGGTGGGCAGGGGAGAGACCCAGTACTTC. This rearrangement joins TRBV19 to TRBJ2-5, with a weak D call TRBD1 (6 bases). CDR3 length equals 15 residues. V was trimmed by 4 bases and J by 4 bases, leaving 16 bases between them. Germline V gene lookup returns CDR1 LNHDA and CDR2 SQIVND (reference sequence).

The chain combines TRBV10-1 with TRBJ2-7; 7 bases agree with TRBD2. The CDR3 covers 15 residues. Germline V CDR1 and CDR2: WNHNN, SYGVQD (reference sequence). V was clipped by 3 bases and J by 6 bases; unmatched bases: 11. The CDR3 DNA reads TGCGCCAGCAGTGACGCCCCGGGACCTAGCGGCGAGCAGTACTTC. This sequence encodes CASSDAPGPSGEQYF.

The rearrangement joins TRBV7-2 to TRBJ2-7; 7 bases map to TRBD1. The CDR3 runs 16 residues. After removal of 5 bases from V and 3 bases from J, the junction contained 13 bases not matched to a gene. Germline loops: CDR1 SGHTA, CDR2 FQGNSA. The DNA for the CDR3 is TGTGCCAGCAGCATTAGCACCACGGGACAGTACTACGAGCAGTACTTC. This codes for CASSISTTGQYYEQYF. Full variable domain (missing parts from reference TRBV7-2 and TRBJ2-7): GAGVSQSPSNKVTEKGKDVELRCDPISGHTALYWYRQSLGQGLEFLIYFQGNSAPDKSGLPSDRFSAERTGGSVSTLTIQRTQQEDSAVYLCASSISTTGQYYEQYFGPGTRLTVT.

This chain joins TRBV9 and TRBJ2-2, with D perhaps TRBD2 (7 bases). V lost 4 bases to trimming and J lost 1 base, with 11 bases between them. Per the germline V gene, CDR1 is SGDLS and CDR2 is YYNGEE. The CDR3 has 15 residues. CDR3 region: CASSLRGGNTGELFF. Here the CDR3 DNA reads TGTGCCAGCAGCCTAAGGGGGGGGAACACCGGGGAGCTGTTTTTT.